The source of this T cell receptor (beta chain) is a study of shared clonotypes between healthy human individuals. Study conclusions and caveats: What rarefaction showed was incomplete sorted-subset sequencing despite large depth. The sampled material consisted only of blood, and tissue repertoires are likely to differ.

Some clones are missing from TCRdb's copy, which holds only in-frame ones; the method was immunoSEQ multiplex PCR. The sample lists about 980,000 clones; less than 85% were seen once. The CDR3 sequence is 17 residues long. Trimming removed 0 bases from V and 0 bases from J; junction bases left unmatched: 5. Germline V CDR1 and CDR2: MNHNS, SASEGT. Turning to this clone: As yet, its antigen is unknown.

This receptor was taken from a man in his late teens or twenties in good health. This chain links TRBV6-1 with TRBJ1-1, with 9 positions matching TRBD1. Sequenced: memory CD4+ T cells sorted from blood. Subset described: CD45RA-negative fraction. In DNA, the CDR3 is TGTGCCAGCAGTGAAGCGCAGGGGACAGGGATGAACACTGAAGCTTTCTTT. It is translated as CASSEAQGTGMNTEAFF.